The rows below give T cell receptor beta chains drawn from one sample of a study of human T cells and chemical hapten exposure. From the RACE reads, TCRdb called clonotypes with MiXCR, one entry per CDR3 protein. This table holds about 100,000 distinct CDR3 sequences, about an eighth found once. The specimen comprised whole blood, sampled in connection with sensitization to the hapten diphenylcyclopropenone (DPC). The receptors were sampled from a woman aged 40-49 years with alopecia areata. Some clones in this sample may be carry-over from other donors' samples. Each CDR3 is given without its conserved first and last residue.

j_call,v_call,cdr3_aa
TRBJ2-3,TRBV28,ASSQSGYTDTQY
TRBJ2-2,TRBV4-1,ASSLPSGSLAGELF
TRBJ2-7,TRBV18,ASSPPVYSYEQY
TRBJ1-2,TRBV6-2/TRBV6-3,ASSYWEKGDGYT
TRBJ2-1,TRBV4-2,ASSQGGRTSGSDEQF
TRBJ1-6,TRBV12-3/TRBV12-4,ASSVRWSGITPLH
TRBJ1-4,TRBV20-1,SASWASTNEKLF
TRBJ2-1,TRBV11-2,ASSFGLAGYNEQF
TRBJ2-5,TRBV4-2,ASSQDPGSTETQY
TRBJ1-1,TRBV6-2/TRBV6-3,ASSWDRAKMNTEAF
TRBJ1-4,TRBV13,ASSSWAALVEKLF
TRBJ2-1,TRBV3-1,ASSQSDSLSDEQF
TRBJ2-6,TRBV7-2,ASSLGSGANVLT
TRBJ1-5,TRBV4-1,ASSQVGARGQPQH
TRBJ2-7,TRBV3-1,ASSQDPSGILH
TRBJ2-1,TRBV15,ATSRVGPRLDEQF
TRBJ2-5,TRBV7-2,ASSTDRGREETQY
TRBJ1-6,TRBV7-9,ASSWQREGSPLH
TRBJ2-7,TRBV20-1,SANADRRPPYEQY
TRBJ1-1,TRBV7-9,ASSYQDKTAAF
TRBJ1-6,TRBV7-2,ASSPRGTFNSPLH
TRBJ2-3,TRBV11-3,ASSPGLASSTDTQY
TRBJ1-1,TRBV29-1,SVTTDPTEAF
TRBJ1-3,TRBV6-1,ASAGTAGNTIY
TRBJ2-5,TRBV20-1,SARDLLAEGAQY
TRBJ1-2,TRBV5-4,ASSQFIGSNYGYT
TRBJ1-1,TRBV7-2,ASSPGQIVTEAF
TRBJ2-7,TRBV10-3,AISQDRDSYEQY
TRBJ1-3,TRBV30,AWNSLSGNTIY
TRBJ2-1,TRBV27,ASSRRDPGNEQF
TRBJ2-5,TRBV15,ATSTGLAAHVETQY
TRBJ2-3,TRBV6-2/TRBV6-3,ASSHSGNTDTQY
TRBJ2-7,TRBV11-2,ASSLDFYEQY
TRBJ1-3,TRBV4-2,ASSQGPRRSSGNTIY
TRBJ2-5,TRBV28,ASRTSGKQTQY
TRBJ2-7,TRBV3-1,ASSTRDVAGQY
TRBJ1-6,TRBV4-2,ASSQVEDVNSPLH
TRBJ2-3,TRBV29-1,SVEGQGFTDTQY
TRBJ2-7,TRBV10-3,AIRPAGPGPYEQY
TRBJ2-5,TRBV11-2,ASSLSGETQY
TRBJ2-5,TRBV7-8,ASSRTTGETQY
TRBJ1-5,TRBV15,ATSRDYGQNQPQH
TRBJ2-7,TRBV27,ASSSPPQY
TRBJ2-3,TRBV7-2,ASSLGVTSTDTQY
TRBJ2-2,TRBV7-2,ASTRGGGELF
TRBJ1-1,TRBV11-3,ASSFGNTEAF
TRBJ2-2,TRBV29-1,SVGQGNTGELF
TRBJ2-2,TRBV6-6,AGRTSGYTGELF
TRBJ2-2,TRBV6-1,ASSQDRTAVGELF
TRBJ2-3,TRBV5-1,ASSSGTGTDTQY
TRBJ1-1,TRBV7-2,ASSSAEAGRTEAF
TRBJ2-7,TRBV5-1,ASSSGGGGDSYEQY